This T cell receptor beta chain came from a study of T cell changes during pregnancy in multiple sclerosis. Generated by immunoSEQ multiplex PCR, the TCRdb table keeps only in-frame clones and is missing some. Here the sample spans roughly 72,000 clones, approximately 92% being singletons. The clonotype originates from a female donor with multiple sclerosis, enrolled in a pregnancy study. The material sequenced was CD4+ T cells from peripheral blood mononuclear cells, taken before pregnancy.

CDR3 bases: TGCAGCGCCAAACTAGCGGGAGGCCCCAATGAGCAGTTCTTC. The encoded protein is CSAKLAGGPNEQFF. The rearrangement links TRBV29-1 to TRBJ2-1; 12 nucleotides align to TRBD2. Unmatched junction bases numbered 7, after V lost 7 bases and J lost 6 bases. From germline, CDR1 is SQVTM and CDR2 ANQGSEA. The CDR3 contains 14 residues.